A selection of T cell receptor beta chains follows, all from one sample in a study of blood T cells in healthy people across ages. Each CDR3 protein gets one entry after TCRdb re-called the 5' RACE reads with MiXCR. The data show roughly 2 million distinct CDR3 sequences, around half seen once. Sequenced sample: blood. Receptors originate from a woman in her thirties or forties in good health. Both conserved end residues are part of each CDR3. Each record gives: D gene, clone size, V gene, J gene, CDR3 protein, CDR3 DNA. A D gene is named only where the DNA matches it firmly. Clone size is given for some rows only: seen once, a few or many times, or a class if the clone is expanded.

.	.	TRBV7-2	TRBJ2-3	CASSVELVSDTQYF	TGTGCCAGCAGCGTAGAACTAGTATCAGATACGCAGTATTTT
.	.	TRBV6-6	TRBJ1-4	CASRHSPNEKLFF	TGTGCCAGCAGACACAGCCCCAATGAAAAACTGTTTTTT
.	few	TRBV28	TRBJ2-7	CASSLYGTGSYEQYF	TGTGCCAGCAGTTTATACGGGACTGGATCCTACGAGCAGTACTTC
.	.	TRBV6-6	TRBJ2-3	CASSYLITDTQYF	TGTGCCAGCAGTTACCTGATCACAGATACGCAGTATTTT
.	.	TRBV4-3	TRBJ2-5	CASSQDLGKETQYF	TGCGCCAGCAGCCAAGATTTGGGGAAAGAGACCCAGTACTTC
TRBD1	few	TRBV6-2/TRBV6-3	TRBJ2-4	CASRPGTGPQYF	TGTGCCAGCAGACCAGGGACAGGTCCACAGTACTTC
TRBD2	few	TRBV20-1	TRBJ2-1	CSARKIAGRSYNEQFF	TGCAGTGCTAGAAAAATAGCGGGGAGGTCCTACAATGAGCAGTTCTTC
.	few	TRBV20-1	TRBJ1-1	CSARDRGGWNTEAFF	TGCAGTGCTAGAGATCGAGGCGGTTGGAACACTGAAGCTTTCTTT
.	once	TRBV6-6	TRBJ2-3	CASMAAESSTDTQYF	TGTGCCAGCATGGCGGCGGAATCTAGCACAGATACGCAGTATTTT
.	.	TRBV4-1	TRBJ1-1	CASSQDVTSWTEAFF	TGCGCCAGCAGCCAAGACGTTACGTCCTGGACTGAAGCTTTCTTT
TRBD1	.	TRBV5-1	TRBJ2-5	CASSQGTGRQETQYF	TGCGCCAGCAGCCAAGGGACAGGGAGGCAAGAGACCCAGTACTTC
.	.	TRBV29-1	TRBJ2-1	CSVGHSYQETQFF	TGCAGCGTGGGACACTCGTACCAAGAGACCCAGTTCTTC
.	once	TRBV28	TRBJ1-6	CASSSRVSVSPLHF	TGTGCCAGCAGTTCCCGGGTTTCCGTATCACCCCTCCATTTT
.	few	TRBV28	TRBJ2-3	CASSLIDGTDTQYF	TGTGCCAGCAGTTTAATCGACGGCACAGATACGCAGTATTTT
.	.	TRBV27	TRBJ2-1	CASSLVSRGRGSNNEQFF	TGTGCCAGCAGTTTAGTCTCCCGGGGGCGAGGGAGCAACAATGAGCAGTTCTTC